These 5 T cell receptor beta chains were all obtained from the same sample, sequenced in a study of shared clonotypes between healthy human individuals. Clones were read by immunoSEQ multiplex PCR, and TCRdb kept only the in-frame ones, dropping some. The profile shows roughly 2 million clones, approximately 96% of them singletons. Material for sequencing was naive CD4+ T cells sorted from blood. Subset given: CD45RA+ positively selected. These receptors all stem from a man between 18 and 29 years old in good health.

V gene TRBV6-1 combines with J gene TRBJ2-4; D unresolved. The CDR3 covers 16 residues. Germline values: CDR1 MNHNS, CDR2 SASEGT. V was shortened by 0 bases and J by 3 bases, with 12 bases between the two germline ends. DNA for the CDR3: TGTGCCAGCAGTGAAGCAGGAAGCCTTCGCAAAAACATTCAGTACTTC. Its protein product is CASSEAGSLRKNIQYF.

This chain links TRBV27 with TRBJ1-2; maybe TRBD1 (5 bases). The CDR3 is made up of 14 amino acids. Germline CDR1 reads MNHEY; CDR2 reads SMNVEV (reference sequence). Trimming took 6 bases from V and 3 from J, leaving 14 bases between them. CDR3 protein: CASRFTGAHYGYTF. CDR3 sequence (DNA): TGTGCCAGCAGATTCACCGGGGCCCACTATGGCTACACCTTC.

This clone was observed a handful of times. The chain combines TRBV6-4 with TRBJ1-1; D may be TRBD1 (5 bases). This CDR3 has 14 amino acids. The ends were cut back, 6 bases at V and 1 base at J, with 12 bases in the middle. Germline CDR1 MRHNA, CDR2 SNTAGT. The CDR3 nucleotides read TGTGCCAGCAGCCGGGACTTCTGGAACACTGAAGCTTTCTTT. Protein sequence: CASSRDFWNTEAFF.

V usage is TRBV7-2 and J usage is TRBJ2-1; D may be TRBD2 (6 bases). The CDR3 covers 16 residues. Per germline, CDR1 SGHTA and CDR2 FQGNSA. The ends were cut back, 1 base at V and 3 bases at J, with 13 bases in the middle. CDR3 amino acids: CASSLVAGTNYNEQFF. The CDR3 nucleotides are TGTGCCAGCAGCTTAGTCGCGGGGACGAACTACAATGAGCAGTTCTTC.

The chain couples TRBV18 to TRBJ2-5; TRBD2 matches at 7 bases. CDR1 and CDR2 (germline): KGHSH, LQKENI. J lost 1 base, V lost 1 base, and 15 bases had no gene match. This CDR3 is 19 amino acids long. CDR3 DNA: TGTGCCAGCTCACCACTGGCGGGAGTAGGACGGAGCGGCCAAGAGACCCAGTACTTC. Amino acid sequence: CASSPLAGVGRSGQETQYF.